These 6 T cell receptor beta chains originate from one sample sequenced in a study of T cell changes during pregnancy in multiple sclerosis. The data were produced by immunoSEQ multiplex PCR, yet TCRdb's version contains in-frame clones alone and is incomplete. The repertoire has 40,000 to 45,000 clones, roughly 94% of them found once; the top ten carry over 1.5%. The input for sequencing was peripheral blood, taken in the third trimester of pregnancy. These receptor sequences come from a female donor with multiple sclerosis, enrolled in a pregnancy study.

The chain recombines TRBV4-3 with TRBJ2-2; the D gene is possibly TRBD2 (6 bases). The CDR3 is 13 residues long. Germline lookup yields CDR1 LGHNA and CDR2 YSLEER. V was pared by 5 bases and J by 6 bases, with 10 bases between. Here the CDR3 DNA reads TGCGCCAGCAGCTCGGGGGATTCCGGGGAGCTGTTTTTT. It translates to CASSSGDSGELFF.

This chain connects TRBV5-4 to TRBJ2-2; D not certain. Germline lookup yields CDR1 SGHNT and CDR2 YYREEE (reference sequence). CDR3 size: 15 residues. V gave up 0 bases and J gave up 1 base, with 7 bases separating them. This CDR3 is CASSLDSKNTGELFF. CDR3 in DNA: TGTGCCAGCAGCTTGGACAGTAAGAACACCGGGGAGCTGTTTTTT.

CDR3 nucleotide sequence: TGTGCCAGCAGCCGTTGGGGGGACGACACTGAAGCTTTCTTT. Translation: CASSRWGDDTEAFF. The chain combines TRBV7-2 with TRBJ1-1; D possibly corresponds to TRBD1 (5 bases). Germline values: CDR1 SGHTA, CDR2 FQGNSA. Trimming took 5 bases from V and 3 from J, leaving 13 bases between them. CDR3 length equals 14 residues.

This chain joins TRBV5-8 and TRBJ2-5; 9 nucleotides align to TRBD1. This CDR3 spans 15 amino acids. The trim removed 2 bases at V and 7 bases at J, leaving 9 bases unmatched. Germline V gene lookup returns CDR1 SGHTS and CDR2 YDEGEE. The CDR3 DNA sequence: TGTGCCAGCAGCTTATATACAGGGGGCGATGTGACCCAGTACTTC. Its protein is CASSLYTGGDVTQYF.

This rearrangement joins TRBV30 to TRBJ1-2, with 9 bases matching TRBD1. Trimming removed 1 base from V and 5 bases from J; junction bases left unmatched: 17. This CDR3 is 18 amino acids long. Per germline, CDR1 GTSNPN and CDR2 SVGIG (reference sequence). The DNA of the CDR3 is TGTGCCTGGAGTGCACCCTGGGGACAGGGAGATTCTTGGTATGGCTACACCTTC. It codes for CAWSAPWGQGDSWYGYTF.

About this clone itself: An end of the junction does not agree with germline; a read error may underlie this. The CDR3 nucleotides are TGTGCTAGCAGCCTCACGGCAGGGGGAACAGATACGCAGTATTTT. This encodes CASSLTAGGTDTQYF. This chain connects TRBV7-7 to TRBJ2-3, with 7 bases lining up with TRBD1. Per germline, CDR1 SSHAT and CDR2 FNYEAQ (reference sequence). The CDR3 runs to 15 residues.